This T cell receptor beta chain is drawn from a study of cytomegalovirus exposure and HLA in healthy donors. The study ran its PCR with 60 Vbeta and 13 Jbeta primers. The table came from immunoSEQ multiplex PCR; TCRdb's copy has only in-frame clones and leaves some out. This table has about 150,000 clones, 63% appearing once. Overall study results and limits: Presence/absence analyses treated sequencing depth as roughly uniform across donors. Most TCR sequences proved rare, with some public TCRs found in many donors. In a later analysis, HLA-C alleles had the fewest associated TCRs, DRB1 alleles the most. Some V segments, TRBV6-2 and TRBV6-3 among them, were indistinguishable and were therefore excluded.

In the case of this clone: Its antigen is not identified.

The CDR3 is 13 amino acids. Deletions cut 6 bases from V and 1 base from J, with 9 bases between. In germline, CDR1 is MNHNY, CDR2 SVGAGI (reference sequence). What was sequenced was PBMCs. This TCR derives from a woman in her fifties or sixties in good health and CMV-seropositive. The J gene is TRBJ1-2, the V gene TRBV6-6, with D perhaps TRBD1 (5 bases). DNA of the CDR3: TGTGCCAGCAGACCAGGGAATAACTATGGCTACACCTTC. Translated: CASRPGNNYGYTF.